This TCR beta chain was documented in a study of T cell changes during pregnancy in multiple sclerosis. Data came from immunoSEQ multiplex PCR; TCRdb stores just in-frame clones and leaves some out. The sample gives some 100,000 clones, approximately 92% of which show up once; around 1.2% is in the top ten. CDR3 length: 14 residues. Trimming shortened V by 4 bases and J by 2 bases, and 11 bases separated the two germline ends. Germline CDR1 reads SGHAT; CDR2 reads FQNNGV. The chain links TRBV11-2 to TRBJ2-5; D is perhaps TRBD2 (5 bases). The receptor comes from a female donor with multiple sclerosis, enrolled in a pregnancy study. This sample comprised peripheral blood, obtained in the second trimester of pregnancy. The CDR3 here is CASSSTGSQETQYF. The CDR3 nucleotides read TGTGCCAGCAGCTCGACGGGGTCACAAGAGACCCAGTACTTC.